The sequence of this T cell receptor (beta chain) was determined in a study of shared clonotypes between healthy human individuals (dated by TCRdb to 2020 to 2021). Describing the broader study: A couple of women and a few men aged 18 to 49 years were included in the cohort. Libraries were prepared and TCR repertoires were sequenced by different laboratories using diverse techniques, in order to increase sequencing depth and limit assay-specific biases. Leukapheresis yielded between about 0.85 and 9.5 billion PBMCs per donor. For each donor, CD4 naive and CD4 memory were each run on three plates, CD8 naive on two plates, and CD8 memory on one plate. To estimate repertoire size and how much clonotypes are shared between individuals, the study performed deep sequencing of blood TCR repertoires from roughly five healthy adults. Results and caveats for the whole study, not just this receptor: Across a few donors, 5% to 6% of naive CD4, 3% to 4% of naive CD8, 2.3% of memory CD4, and 0.4% of memory CD8 clonotypes were shared. The genetic and exposure-history diversity represented was limited by the small number of donors. Pairwise subsampling led to the expectation that sequencing depth would affect the degree of clonotype sharing among donors. Even with the large sequencing depth, rarefaction of the sorted-subset datasets indicated that sequencing was incomplete. Clonotypes shared by all four sorted-subset donors showed higher generation probabilities than non-shared clonotypes. Only blood was sampled, and tissue TCR repertoires likely differ from those in blood. Larger estimated clonotype richness was generally found for naive subsets than for memory subsets.

The sample holds a few counts of this clone. Its antigen is currently not known. Within one base of it there is no much larger clone, and no base qualities were kept. The CDR3, from cysteine to phenylalanine, totals 13 residues. The read is trimmed to its CDR3 DNA, 39 bases read in frame from base 1. V drops 5 bases and J drops 8 bases, leaving 13 bases in between. CDR1 and CDR2 are read off the germline V gene (reference sequence) as SEHNR and FQNEAQ. Using the deep immunoSEQ assay, TCR CDR3 regions were amplified from genomic DNA by multiplex PCR. For each cell subset, the extracted genomic DNA was distributed evenly across all wells of several immunoSEQ 96-well plates, and each plate served as one replicate. For sorted subsets, 150 to 250 ng genomic DNA, equal to about 30,000 T cell genomes, was loaded into each replicate PCR. Purified libraries were measured with a Qubit 3.0 fluorometer, size-checked on a Bioanalyzer 2100, and measured again with the KAPA Library Quantification kit. Each immunoSEQ 96-well plate was sequenced on its own single-read 150-cycle Illumina NextSeq 550 flow cell. The paper's processing steps were these. Because the immunoSEQ output held only junctional sequences and lacked quality scores, the filtering could not match the filtering applied to full-length reads. To assign V/J genes and CDR3, sequences were annotated against IMGT germline references using PyIR, a Python wrapper for IgBLAST v1.9. Reads with weak V/J assignments (E-value above 1e-6), missing CDR3, stop codons, out-of-frame junctions, or ambiguous translated residues were removed. V3J clonotypes were defined as sequences sharing the same inferred V gene, J gene, and CDR3 amino acid sequence. To compute the percentage overlap between repertoires, the number of shared unique clonotypes was divided by the size of the smaller repertoire. Three approaches were used to assess repertoire richness: RTK rarefaction, the Chao1 estimator, and Recon v2.1 estimates of unobserved clonotypes. OLGA was used to compute generation probabilities for all TCRbeta clonotypes that the gDNA method yielded from four donors. This immuneACCESS table, as held by TCRdb, lists in-frame sequences with V and J called but not all clones. Of the missing ones, under half trace to an unresolved V gene in checked studies; the others have no known cause. The D gene and trimming were derived from the DNA, and the V and J assignments and clone size from that table. This sample gives 2 million to 2.5 million clones in total; 80% to 95% of them show up just once. The top ten constitute 0.3% to 0.45% of the sample.

The donors were healthy, HIV-negative adults who had no recently reported acute infections or vaccinations. Every donor was a Caucasian adult living in Nashville, Tennessee, USA. CD4+ T cells were enriched through magnetic negative selection, after which naive cells were positively selected on CD45RA and the remaining negative fraction served as the memory subset. After blood collection by leukapheresis, PBMCs were isolated using Ficoll-Histopaque density gradient centrifugation and then cryopreserved in the vapor phase of liquid nitrogen. Analytical flow cytometry was used to check the purity and quantity of each magnetically sorted T cell population. Each sorted fraction had its genomic DNA isolated and then quantified by UV absorbance on a Nanodrop 2000c.

The source of this sequence is a young man in good health. Some clones in this sample may be carry-over from other donors' samples. The sample comprised naive CD4+ T cells from PBMCs. The cell subset or site label, as the study defines it: CD45RA+ positively selected. This chain joins TRBV7-9 to TRBJ1-5; the D gene is perhaps TRBD1, on 5 matching bases. CDR3 region: CASSPRGAEPQHF. The nucleotide sequence is given as TGTGCCAGCAGCCCGCGGGGCGCGGAGCCCCAGCATTTT.